Shown below are 17 T cell receptor beta chains from a single sample sequenced in a study of control samples from healthy donors and cancer patients. TCRdb keeps only in-frame clones here, not all; method: immunoSEQ multiplex PCR. The sample lists roughly 100,000 clones; around 89% were seen once. Sequenced material: blood. These receptors were taken from a man aged 25-40 years in good health.

The chain employs TRBV5-5 and TRBJ2-3, with D possibly being TRBD1 (7 bases). CDR1 is SGHKS, CDR2 YYEKEE, per germline (reference sequence). The CDR3 has 14 residues. V shed 4 bases and J shed 5 bases, with 14 bases lying between them. CDR3 DNA sequence: TGTGCCAGCAGCGCCGGGACAGCGGGAGATACGCAGTATTTT. Translating gives CASSAGTAGDTQYF.

V and J are TRBV25-1 and TRBJ2-1, with 8 bases fitting TRBD2. CDR1 is MGHDK, CDR2 SYGVNS, per germline. After removal of 5 bases from V and 0 bases from J, the junction contained 3 bases not matched to a gene. This CDR3 comprises 15 residues. The CDR3, as DNA: TGTGCCAGCAGTAAAGGGACTAGCTCCTACAATGAGCAGTTCTTC. Its protein is CASSKGTSSYNEQFF. Drawing the rest from reference TRBV25-1 and TRBJ2-1, the complete variable domain is EADIYQTPRYLVIGTGKKITLECSQTMGHDKMYWYQQDPGMELHLIHYSYGVNSTEKGDLSSESTVSRIRTEHFPLTLESARPSHTSQYLCASSKGTSSYNEQFFGPGTRLTVL.

This clone was counted once. The V gene is TRBV29-1, the J gene TRBJ2-1; D gene unclear. The CDR3 is 16 residues long. Deletions cut 4 bases from V and 0 bases from J, with 16 bases between. The germline V gene encodes CDR1 SQVTM and CDR2 ANQGSEA. The CDR3 region is CSVVLPAKSSYNEQFF. CDR3 bases: TGCAGCGTTGTTTTGCCAGCGAAGAGCTCCTACAATGAGCAGTTCTTC.

This sequence joins TRBV10-1 and TRBJ1-6, with TRBD1 as a possible D gene (5 bases). Trimming stripped 8 bases from V and 7 bases from J, with 12 bases between. The V gene's germline CDR1 is WNHNN and CDR2 SYGVQD (reference sequence). The CDR3 runs to 13 residues. The CDR3 loop is CASRGSLNSPLHF. DNA of the CDR3: TGCGCCAGCCGGGGGTCCTTGAATTCACCCCTCCACTTT.

The V call is TRBV6-5, the J call TRBJ2-3; D not certain. The CDR3 consists of 12 residues. V lost 6 bases to trimming and J lost 3 bases, with 7 bases between them. The germline V gene encodes CDR1 MNHEY and CDR2 SVGAGI. In nucleotides, the CDR3 is TGTGCCAGCAGACAAGATACAGATACGCAGTATTTT. Amino acids: CASRQDTDTQYF.

The V and J genes are TRBV29-1 and TRBJ1-2, with 7 bases aligning to TRBD1. Germline CDR1 is SQVTM and CDR2 is ANQGSEA. This CDR3 is 12 amino acids long. V trimming: 4 bases; J trimming: 6 bases; junction bases outside the gene matches: 5. The chain's CDR3 is CSVADRDNGYTF. CDR3 in DNA: TGCAGCGTTGCAGACAGGGATAATGGCTACACCTTC.

The rearrangement joins TRBV2 to TRBJ1-5, with a possible D match to TRBD1 (6 bases). This CDR3 has 15 amino acids. CDR1 is SNHLY, CDR2 FYNNEI, per germline. Trimming took 5 bases from V and 1 from J, leaving 12 bases between them. Here the CDR3 DNA reads TGTGCCAGCAGTCGCAACAGGGCCAGCAATCAGCCCCAGCATTTT. Its translation: CASSRNRASNQPQHF.

V gene TRBV2 combines with J gene TRBJ1-5; D may be TRBD1 (6 bases). The CDR3 contains 15 residues. The V end was cut by 3 bases, the J end by 0 bases, with 9 bases between. The germline V gene encodes CDR1 SNHLY and CDR2 FYNNEI. The CDR3 DNA sequence: TGTGCCAGCAGTGAGCAGGGGCTTAGCAATCAGCCCCAGCATTTT. This encodes CASSEQGLSNQPQHF. Drawing the rest from reference TRBV2 and TRBJ1-5, the complete variable domain is EPEVTQTPSHQVTQMGQEVILRCVPISNHLYFYWYRQILGQKVEFLVSFYNNEISEKSEIFDDQFSVERPDGSNFTLKIRSTKLEDSAMYFCASSEQGLSNQPQHFGDGTRLSIL.

This clone was observed a handful of times. This chain joins TRBV4-1 and TRBJ2-3; no reliable D call. The germline gives CDR1 MGHRA, CDR2 YSYEKL. V shed 2 bases and J shed 4 bases, with 1 base lying between them. The CDR3 length is 11 residues. As DNA, the CDR3 is TGCGCCAGCAGCCAATCAGATACGCAGTATTTT. This encodes CASSQSDTQYF.

Here the CDR3 reads CASSRVMLAALADISGRDTQYF. The CDR3 region has the DNA TGTGCCAGCAGCCGGGTAATGCTGGCCGCTCTAGCGGACATCTCGGGTCGGGATACGCAGTATTTT. The V call is TRBV7-6, the J call TRBJ2-3; the match to TRBD2 covers 7 bases. V lost 5 bases and J lost 6; bases outside the gene matches: 32. Germline V CDR1 and CDR2: SGHVS, FNYEAQ. CDR3 length: 22 amino acids.

The DNA of the CDR3 is TGTGCCAGCAGCCCCCGACGAACTGGGGGCATTCAGTACTTC. Its translation: CASSPRRTGGIQYF. The rearrangement uses TRBV7-8 and TRBJ2-4, with D perhaps TRBD1 or TRBD2 (5 bases each). This CDR3 comprises 14 residues. V lost 5 bases and J 9 bases, leaving 17 bases between the germline ends. Germline CDR1 SGHVS, CDR2 FQNEAQ.

The rearrangement uses TRBV27 and TRBJ1-4; 10 positions match TRBD1. V lost 6 bases to trimming and J lost 6 bases; unmatched junction nucleotides: 13. The CDR3 consists of 17 residues. CDR1 and CDR2 (germline): MNHEY, SMNVEV (reference sequence). CDR3 nucleotide sequence: TGTGCCAGCAGAGGGACAGGGGCGGTCGTTACTGATGAAAAACTGTTTTTT. This sequence encodes CASRGTGAVVTDEKLFF.

The table lists this clone with a count of one. This sequence joins TRBV7-2 and TRBJ1-1, with D tentatively TRBD1 (6 bases). The CDR3 sequence is 13 residues long. V gave up 5 bases and J gave up 3 bases, with 10 bases separating them. CDR1 and CDR2 from the germline V gene are SGHTA and FQGNSA. In DNA form, the CDR3 reads TGTGCCAGCAGCGTACAGGGATACACTGAAGCTTTCTTT. Amino acids: CASSVQGYTEAFF.

V usage is TRBV21-1 and J usage is TRBJ2-7; the DNA was not used to check the table's D call, TRBD2. TRBV21-1 represents a pseudogene. CDR3 length: 17 residues. In nucleotides, the CDR3 is TGTGCCAGCAGCGAAAAAGCGGGAGAAGTCGCCTCCTACGAGCAGTACTTC. Translating it yields CASSEKAGEVASYEQYF.

The V and J genes are TRBV5-1 and TRBJ2-7, with 7 bases identical to TRBD1. Germline assignment: CDR1 SGHRS and CDR2 YFSETQ. CDR3 length: 14 residues. The V and J ends lost 2 bases and 6 bases, in that order; junction bases with no gene match: 8. CDR3 sequence (DNA): TGCGCCAGCAGCTTCAGTCAGGGGGTCAGCGAGCAGTACTTC. Translated, it gives CASSFSQGVSEQYF.

The genes are TRBV6-5 and TRBJ1-2; no clear D gene. Trimming cost V 7 bases and J 4 bases, with 10 bases left between them. The germline V gene has CDR1 MNHEY and CDR2 SVGAGI. The CDR3 has 12 amino acids. The CDR3 here is CASTIGSYGYTF. The DNA for the CDR3 is TGTGCCAGCACCATCGGCAGCTATGGCTACACCTTC.

The chain employs TRBV23-1 and TRBJ1-1; D is possibly TRBD1 (5 bases). TRBV23-1 is an ORF for which the function is uncertain. Trimming left V 4 bases short and J 8 bases short, with 8 bases between. The CDR3 spans 11 residues. CDR3 sequence reads: CASSLRTEAFF. The CDR3 DNA reads TGCGCCAGCAGTCTACGGACAGAAGCTTTCTTT.